This TCR beta chain derives from a study of blood T cell repertoires in COVID-19. Across the study: Donors in the United States, Italy and Spain gave samples during acute or convalescent COVID-19. PBMCs, B-cell-depleted T cells, or T cells provided the cDNA or gDNA that made up the material.

Per the original methods: The assay estimated nucleated cells by amplifying reference gene primers. Libraries were prepared by immunoSEQ multiplex PCR; TCRdb keeps only in-frame clonotypes and omits some of them. That table furnishes V, J and clone size, whereas the DNA furnished D and trimming. Here the sample spans approximately 36,000 clones, around four fifths being singletons. Seattle enrolled patients during active infection and tracked them longitudinally. This CDR3 has 14 residues. J gave up 7 bases and V 5 bases, and 10 bases lay outside the gene matches. Germline CDR1 and CDR2: SGHVS and FQNEAQ.

Sequenced input: peripheral blood. The chain is built from TRBV7-8 and TRBJ2-7; 8 bases are a match to TRBD1. This clonotype originated in a man aged 55-75 years with COVID-19, enrolled during active disease. Here the CDR3 reads CASSLMTGVGEQYF. In DNA form, the CDR3 reads TGTGCCAGCAGCCTCATGACAGGGGTGGGGGAGCAGTACTTC.